Included here is one T cell receptor beta chain sequence, with context. The CDR3 runs to 17 residues. The V gene's germline CDR1 is SEHNR and CDR2 FQNEAQ (reference sequence). V gave up 1 base and J gave up 7 bases; unmatched junction bases: 7. The data were taken from a study of blood T cell repertoires in COVID-19. At the level of the study: Sources were T cells, B-cell-depleted T cells, or PBMCs; the material itself was cDNA or gDNA.

Libraries were prepared by immunoSEQ multiplex PCR; TCRdb keeps only in-frame clonotypes and omits some of them. The sample yields about 240,000 clones, approximately 86% seen once. The receptor's source is a woman between 25 and 40 years old with acute COVID-19. V usage is TRBV7-9 and J usage is TRBJ1-6, with TRBD1 identical over 10 bases. The sequenced sample was PBMCs or T cells enriched from blood (not recorded which). The CDR3 sequence: CASSLGWDRGLNSPLHF. Written as DNA, the CDR3 is TGTGCCAGCAGCTTAGGCTGGGACAGGGGATTAAATTCACCCCTCCACTTT.